The 9 T cell receptor beta chains reported below all come from one sample, sequenced in a study of blood T cell repertoires in COVID-19 (dated by TCRdb to between 2020 and 2021). The library was produced with the immunoSEQ multiplex PCR assay. This is the immuneACCESS table as TCRdb keeps it, with only in-frame sequences that have V and J called. A part of the clones is gone; compared with another copy, unresolved V genes explain less than half, and the rest is unexplained. The sample table records about 220,000 clones; 80% to 85% of these occur just once. Approximately 5.2% of the sample belongs to the ten largest clones. Sequencing was carried out using peripheral blood. The origin of the receptors is a woman in her 70s with COVID-19, enrolled during active disease.

The rearrangement joins TRBV4-3 to TRBJ2-1, with D perhaps matching TRBD2 (6 bases). This CDR3 spans 14 amino acids. V lost 0 bases and J lost 12, with 15 bases in between. CDR1 is LGHNA and CDR2 is YSLEER in the germline V gene. The CDR3 DNA reads as TGCGCCAGCAGCCAAGAGTCCAGCGGGCCTCCGCAGTTCTTC. This codes for CASSQESSGPPQFF.

DNA for the CDR3: TGTGCCATCAGTGATTGGGGGGTGGATGGCTACACCTTC. Translation: CAISDWGVDGYTF. The V gene is TRBV10-3, the J gene TRBJ1-2; maybe TRBD1 (5 bases). V lost 3 bases, J lost 6 bases, and 11 bases lay in between. The CDR3 spans 13 residues. The germline CDR1 and CDR2 sequences are ENHRY and SYGVKD.

The chain uses TRBV7-2 and TRBJ2-7; 10 nucleotides line up with TRBD2. Germline CDR1 SGHTA, CDR2 FQGNSA. Unmatched junction bases numbered 5, after V lost 3 bases and J lost 6 bases. The CDR3 runs 14 residues. The CDR3 loop reads CASSFGLAVIEQYF. The DNA for the CDR3 is TGTGCCAGCAGCTTTGGACTAGCGGTGATCGAGCAGTACTTC.

V gene TRBV7-2 combines with J gene TRBJ2-7, with D uncertain. Germline assignment: CDR1 SGHTA and CDR2 FQGNSA. Trimming removed 1 base at V and 4 bases at J, with 5 bases between. This CDR3 is 12 amino acids long. The CDR3 reads CASSLGAYEQYF. The DNA for the CDR3 is TGTGCCAGCAGCTTAGGGGCATACGAGCAGTACTTC.

The chain combines TRBV7-2 with TRBJ2-4, with 7 bases that match TRBD1. The ends lost 5 bases at V and 1 base at J; junction bases unmatched: 5. Germline V lookup: CDR1 SGHTA, CDR2 FQGNSA. The CDR3 covers 15 residues. The CDR3 is CASSSDRAAKNIQYF. In DNA form, the CDR3 reads TGTGCCAGCAGCAGTGACAGGGCGGCCAAAAACATTCAGTACTTC.

This clone was counted between two and nine times. CDR3 nucleotides: TGTGCCAGCAGTGGTCAGATGAACACCGGGGAGCTGTTTTTT. Amino acid sequence: CASSGQMNTGELFF. V is TRBV2 and J is TRBJ2-2; no clear D gene. CDR1 is SNHLY and CDR2 is FYNNEI in the germline V gene. The CDR3 is made up of 14 amino acids. Trimming pared 4 bases from V and 1 base from J, leaving 7 bases between.

This chain links TRBV3-1 (or the pseudogene TRBV3-2) with TRBJ2-1, with 9 bases aligning to TRBD1. Germline-derived CDR1 and CDR2 are LGHDT and YNNKEL (reference sequence). J gave up 9 bases and V 0 bases, and 9 bases lay outside the gene matches. This CDR3 is 16 amino acids long. CDR3 bases: TGTGCCAGCAGCCAAGAGACGTACAGGGGGCGCGGTGAGCAGTTCTTC. It encodes CASSQETYRGRGEQFF.

The CDR3 sequence is CASSFETGIAPLHF. The CDR3 bases are TGTGCCAGCAGCTTCGAGACAGGGATCGCACCCCTCCACTTT. V is TRBV7-9 and J is TRBJ1-6; 7 nucleotides line up with TRBD1. This CDR3 spans 14 amino acids. Per germline, CDR1 SEHNR and CDR2 FQNEAQ (reference sequence). The J segment lost 11 bases and the V segment lost 3 bases, leaving 7 bases of the junction unmatched.

The rearrangement uses TRBV2 and TRBJ2-4; D is possibly TRBD1 (5 bases). The germline V gene has CDR1 SNHLY and CDR2 FYNNEI. The ends were cut back, 2 bases at V and 1 base at J, with 12 bases in the middle. The CDR3 totals 16 residues. Here the CDR3 reads CASSEQGNRAKNIQYF. CDR3 nucleotide sequence: TGTGCCAGCAGTGAACAGGGTAACAGGGCCAAAAACATTCAGTACTTC.